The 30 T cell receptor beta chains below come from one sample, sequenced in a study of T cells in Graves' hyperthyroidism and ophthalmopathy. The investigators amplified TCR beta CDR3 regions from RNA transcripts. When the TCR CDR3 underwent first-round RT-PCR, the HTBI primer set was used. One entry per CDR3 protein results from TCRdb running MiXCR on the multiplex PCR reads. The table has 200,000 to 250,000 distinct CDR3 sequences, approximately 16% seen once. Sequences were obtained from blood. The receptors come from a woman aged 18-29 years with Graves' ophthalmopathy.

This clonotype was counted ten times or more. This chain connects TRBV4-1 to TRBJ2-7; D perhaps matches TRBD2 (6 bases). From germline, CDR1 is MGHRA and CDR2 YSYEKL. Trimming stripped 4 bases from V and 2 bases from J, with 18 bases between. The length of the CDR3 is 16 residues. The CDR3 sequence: CASSPIRRDLPYEQYF. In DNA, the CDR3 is TGCGCCAGCAGCCCTATTAGACGGGACTTGCCCTACGAGCAGTACTTC.

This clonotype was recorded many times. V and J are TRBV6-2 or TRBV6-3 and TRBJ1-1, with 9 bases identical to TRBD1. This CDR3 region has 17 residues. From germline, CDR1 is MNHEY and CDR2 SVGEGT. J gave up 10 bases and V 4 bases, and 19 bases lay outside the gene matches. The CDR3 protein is CASSSTKASSGTGRAFF. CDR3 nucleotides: TGTGCCAGCAGTTCCACTAAGGCATCTTCCGGGACAGGGCGAGCTTTCTTT.

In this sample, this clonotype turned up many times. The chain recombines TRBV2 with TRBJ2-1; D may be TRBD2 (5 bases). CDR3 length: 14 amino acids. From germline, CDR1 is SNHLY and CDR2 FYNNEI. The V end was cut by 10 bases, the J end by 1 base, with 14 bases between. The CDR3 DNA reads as TGTGCCACGAACCTCGGGGTTTCCTACAATGAGCAGTTCTTC. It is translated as CATNLGVSYNEQFF.

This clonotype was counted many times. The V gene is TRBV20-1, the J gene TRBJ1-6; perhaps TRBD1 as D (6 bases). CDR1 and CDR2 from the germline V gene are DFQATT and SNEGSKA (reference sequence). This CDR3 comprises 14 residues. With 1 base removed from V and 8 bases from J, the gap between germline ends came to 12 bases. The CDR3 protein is CSARGGGRDSPLHF. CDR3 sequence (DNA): TGCAGTGCTAGAGGCGGGGGGCGCGATTCACCCCTCCACTTT.

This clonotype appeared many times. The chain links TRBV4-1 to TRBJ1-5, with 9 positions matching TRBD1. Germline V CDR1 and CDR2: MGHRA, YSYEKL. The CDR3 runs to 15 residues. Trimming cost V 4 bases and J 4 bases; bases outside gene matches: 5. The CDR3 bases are TGCGCCAGCAGCCGGGACGGGACAGGGAATCAGCCCCAGCATTTT. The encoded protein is CASSRDGTGNQPQHF.

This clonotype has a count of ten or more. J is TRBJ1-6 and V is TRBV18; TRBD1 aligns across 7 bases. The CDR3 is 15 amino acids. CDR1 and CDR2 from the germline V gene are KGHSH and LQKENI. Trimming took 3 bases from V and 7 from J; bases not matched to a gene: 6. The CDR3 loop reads CASSPRDRANSPLHF. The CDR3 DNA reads TGTGCCAGCTCACCGAGAGACAGGGCCAATTCACCCCTCCACTTT.

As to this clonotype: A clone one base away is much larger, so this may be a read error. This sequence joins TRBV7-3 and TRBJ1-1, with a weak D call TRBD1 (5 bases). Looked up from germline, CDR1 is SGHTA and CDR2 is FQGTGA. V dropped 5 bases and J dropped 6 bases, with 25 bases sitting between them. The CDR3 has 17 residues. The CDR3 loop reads CASSRSGGTYSSAEAFF. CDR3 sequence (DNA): TGTGCCAGCAGCCGGTCGGGGGGGACGTATTCGAGCGCTGAAGCTTTCTTT.

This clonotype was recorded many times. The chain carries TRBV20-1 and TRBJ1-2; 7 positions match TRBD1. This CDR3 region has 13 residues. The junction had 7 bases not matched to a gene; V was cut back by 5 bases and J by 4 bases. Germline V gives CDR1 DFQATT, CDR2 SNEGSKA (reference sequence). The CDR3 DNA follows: TGCAGTGCTCAGGACAGGATGCTCTATGGCTACACCTTC. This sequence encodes CSAQDRMLYGYTF.

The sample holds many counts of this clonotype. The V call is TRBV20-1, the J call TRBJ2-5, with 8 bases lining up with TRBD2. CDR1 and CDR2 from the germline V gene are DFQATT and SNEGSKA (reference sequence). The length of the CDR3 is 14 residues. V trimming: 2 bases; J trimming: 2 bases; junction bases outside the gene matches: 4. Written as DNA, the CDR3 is TGCAGTGCTAGAATAGCGGGGCTTCAAGAGACCCAGTACTTC. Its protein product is CSARIAGLQETQYF.

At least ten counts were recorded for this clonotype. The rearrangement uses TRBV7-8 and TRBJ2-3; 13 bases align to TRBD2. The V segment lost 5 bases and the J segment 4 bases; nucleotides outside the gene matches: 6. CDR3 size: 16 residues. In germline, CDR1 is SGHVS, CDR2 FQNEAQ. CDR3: CASSRLAGGGPDTQYF. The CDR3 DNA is TGTGCCAGCAGCAGACTAGCGGGAGGAGGGCCAGATACGCAGTATTTT. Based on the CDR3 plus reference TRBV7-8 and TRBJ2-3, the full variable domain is GAGVSQSPRYKVAKRGQDVALRCDPISGHVSLFWYQQALGQGPEFLTYFQNEAQLDKSGLPSDRFFAERPEGSVSTLKIQRTQQEDSAVYLCASSRLAGGGPDTQYFGPGTRLTVL.

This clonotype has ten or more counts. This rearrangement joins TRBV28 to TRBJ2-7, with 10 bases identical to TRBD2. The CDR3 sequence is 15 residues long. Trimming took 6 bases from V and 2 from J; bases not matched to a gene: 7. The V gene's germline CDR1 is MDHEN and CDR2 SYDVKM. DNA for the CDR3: TGTGCCAGCAGGGCGGCACTAGCGGGGACCTACGAGCAGTACTTC. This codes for CASRAALAGTYEQYF.

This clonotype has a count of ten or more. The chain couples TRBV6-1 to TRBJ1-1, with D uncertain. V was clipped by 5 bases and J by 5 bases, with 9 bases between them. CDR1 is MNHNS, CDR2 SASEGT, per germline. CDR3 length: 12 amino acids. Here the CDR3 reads CASSYGGTEAFF. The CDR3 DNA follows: TGTGCCAGCAGTTACGGAGGGACTGAAGCTTTCTTT.

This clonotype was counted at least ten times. The CDR3 protein is CASSPRNRGDGELFF. The CDR3 DNA reads TGCGCCAGCAGCCCCCGAAATCGAGGTGACGGGGAGCTGTTTTTT. The V and J genes are TRBV4-1 and TRBJ2-2; D not certain. Per germline, CDR1 MGHRA and CDR2 YSYEKL. The CDR3 consists of 15 residues. Trimming stripped 4 bases from V and 7 bases from J, with 16 bases between.

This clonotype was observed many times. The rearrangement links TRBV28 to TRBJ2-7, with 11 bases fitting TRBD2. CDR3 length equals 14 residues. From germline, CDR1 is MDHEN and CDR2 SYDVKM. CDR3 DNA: TGTGCTACACGCGGGACTAGCGGAACATACGAGCAGTACTTC. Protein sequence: CATRGTSGTYEQYF.

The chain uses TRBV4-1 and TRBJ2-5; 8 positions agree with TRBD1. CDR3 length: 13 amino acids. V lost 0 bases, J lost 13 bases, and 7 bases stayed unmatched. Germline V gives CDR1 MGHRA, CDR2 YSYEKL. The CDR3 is CASSQEEDRVGYF. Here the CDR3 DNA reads TGCGCCAGCAGCCAAGAAGAGGACAGGGTAGGGTACTTC.

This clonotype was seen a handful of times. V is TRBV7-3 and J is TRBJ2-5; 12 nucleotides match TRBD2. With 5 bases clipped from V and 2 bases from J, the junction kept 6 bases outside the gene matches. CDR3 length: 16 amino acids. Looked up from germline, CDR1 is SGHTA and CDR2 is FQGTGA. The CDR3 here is CASSPGLAGPQETQYF. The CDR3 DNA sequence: TGTGCCAGCAGCCCCGGACTAGCGGGACCTCAAGAGACCCAGTACTTC. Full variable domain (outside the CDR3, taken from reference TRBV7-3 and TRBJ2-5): GAGVSQTPSNKVTEKGKYVELRCDPISGHTALYWYRQSLGQGPEFLIYFQGTGAADDSGLPNDRFFAVRPEGSVSTLKIQRTERGDSAVYLCASSPGLAGPQETQYFGPGTRLLVL.

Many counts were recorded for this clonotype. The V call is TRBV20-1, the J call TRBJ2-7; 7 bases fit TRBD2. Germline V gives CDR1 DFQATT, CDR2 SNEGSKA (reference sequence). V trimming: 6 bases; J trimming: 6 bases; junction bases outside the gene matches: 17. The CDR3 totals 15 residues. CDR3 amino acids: CSAPPTKRGISEQYF. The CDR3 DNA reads TGCAGTGCACCCCCGACCAAGCGGGGAATCTCCGAGCAGTACTTC.

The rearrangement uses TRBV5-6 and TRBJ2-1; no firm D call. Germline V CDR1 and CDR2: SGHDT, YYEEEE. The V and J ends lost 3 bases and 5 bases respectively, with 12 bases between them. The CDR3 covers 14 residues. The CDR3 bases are TGTGCCAGCAGCTCGTCTTTTCCTCACAATGAGCAGTTCTTC. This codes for CASSSSFPHNEQFF.

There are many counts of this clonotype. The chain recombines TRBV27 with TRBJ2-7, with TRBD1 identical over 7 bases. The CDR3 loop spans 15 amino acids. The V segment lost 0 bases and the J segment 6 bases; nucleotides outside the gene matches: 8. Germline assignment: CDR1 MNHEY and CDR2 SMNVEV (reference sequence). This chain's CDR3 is CASSLSKTGYGEQYF. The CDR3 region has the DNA TGTGCCAGCAGTTTATCTAAGACAGGGTATGGCGAGCAGTACTTC.

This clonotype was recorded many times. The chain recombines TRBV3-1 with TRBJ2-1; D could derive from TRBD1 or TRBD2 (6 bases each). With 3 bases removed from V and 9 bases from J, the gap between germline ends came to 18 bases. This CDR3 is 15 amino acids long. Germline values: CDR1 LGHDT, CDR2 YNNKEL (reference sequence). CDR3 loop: CASSHVRTGAIEQFF. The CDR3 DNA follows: TGTGCCAGCAGCCACGTCCGCACGGGGGCCATTGAGCAGTTCTTC.

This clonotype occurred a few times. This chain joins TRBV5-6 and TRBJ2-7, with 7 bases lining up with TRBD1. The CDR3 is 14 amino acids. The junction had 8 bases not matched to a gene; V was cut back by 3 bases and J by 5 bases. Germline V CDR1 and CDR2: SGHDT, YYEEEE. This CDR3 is CASSSTGTTDEQYF. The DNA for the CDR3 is TGTGCCAGCAGCTCGACAGGGACAACCGACGAGCAGTACTTC.

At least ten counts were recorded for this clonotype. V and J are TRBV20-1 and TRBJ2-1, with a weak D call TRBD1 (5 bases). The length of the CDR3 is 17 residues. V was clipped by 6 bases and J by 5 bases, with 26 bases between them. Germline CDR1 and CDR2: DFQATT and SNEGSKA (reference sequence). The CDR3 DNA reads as TGCAGTGCCCCGAACCCGACAGATATTTTTGCGCACAATGAGCAGTTCTTC. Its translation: CSAPNPTDIFAHNEQFF.

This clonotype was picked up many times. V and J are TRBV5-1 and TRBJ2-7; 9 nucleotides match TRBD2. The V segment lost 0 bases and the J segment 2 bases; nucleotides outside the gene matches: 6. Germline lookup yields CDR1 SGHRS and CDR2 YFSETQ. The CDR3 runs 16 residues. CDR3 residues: CASSLVRGGGAYEQYF. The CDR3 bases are TGCGCCAGCAGCTTGGTCAGGGGCGGGGGGGCCTACGAGCAGTACTTC.

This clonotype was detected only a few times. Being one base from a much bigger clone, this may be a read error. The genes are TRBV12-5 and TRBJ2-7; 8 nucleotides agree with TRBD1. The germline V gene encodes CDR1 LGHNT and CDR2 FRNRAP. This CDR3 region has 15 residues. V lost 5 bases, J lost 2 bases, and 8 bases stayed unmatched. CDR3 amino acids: CASGRPQGGPYEQYF. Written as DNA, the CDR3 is TGTGCTAGTGGTCGACCACAGGGGGGTCCCTACGAGCAGTACTTC.

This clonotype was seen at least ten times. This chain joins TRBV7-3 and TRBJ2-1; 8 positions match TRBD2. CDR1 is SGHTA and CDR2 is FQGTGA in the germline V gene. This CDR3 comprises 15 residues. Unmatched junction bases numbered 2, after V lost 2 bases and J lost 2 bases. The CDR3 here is CASSLASGPYNEQFF. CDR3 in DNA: TGTGCCAGCAGCTTAGCTAGCGGGCCCTACAATGAGCAGTTCTTC. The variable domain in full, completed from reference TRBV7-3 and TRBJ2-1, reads GAGVSQTPSNKVTEKGKYVELRCDPISGHTALYWYRQSLGQGPEFLIYFQGTGAADDSGLPNDRFFAVRPEGSVSTLKIQRTERGDSAVYLCASSLASGPYNEQFFGPGTRLTVL.

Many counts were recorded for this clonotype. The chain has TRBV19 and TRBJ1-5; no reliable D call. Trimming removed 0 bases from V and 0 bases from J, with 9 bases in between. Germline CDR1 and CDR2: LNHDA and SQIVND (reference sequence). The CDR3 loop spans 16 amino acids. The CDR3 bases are TGTGCCAGTAGTATAGATCTATTCAGTAGCAATCAGCCCCAGCATTTT. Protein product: CASSIDLFSSNQPQHF. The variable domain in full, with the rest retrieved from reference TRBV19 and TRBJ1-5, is DGGITQSPKYLFRKEGQNVTLSCEQNLNHDAMYWYRQDPGQGLRLIYYSQIVNDFQKGDIAEGYSVSREKKESFPLTVTSAQKNPTAFYLCASSIDLFSSNQPQHFGDGTRLSIL.

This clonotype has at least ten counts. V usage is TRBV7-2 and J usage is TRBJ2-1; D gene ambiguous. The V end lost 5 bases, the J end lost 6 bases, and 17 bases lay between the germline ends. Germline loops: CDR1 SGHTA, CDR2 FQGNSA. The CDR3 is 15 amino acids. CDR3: CASSAWVSESNEQFF. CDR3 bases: TGTGCCAGCAGCGCCTGGGTTTCGGAGTCCAATGAGCAGTTCTTC.

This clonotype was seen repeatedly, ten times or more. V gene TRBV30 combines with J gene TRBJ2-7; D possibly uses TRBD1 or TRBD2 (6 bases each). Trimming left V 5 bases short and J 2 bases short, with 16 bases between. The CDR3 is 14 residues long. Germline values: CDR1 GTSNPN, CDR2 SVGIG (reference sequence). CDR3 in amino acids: CAWDVKGGAYEQYF. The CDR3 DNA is TGTGCCTGGGACGTTAAGGGGGGCGCCTACGAGCAGTACTTC. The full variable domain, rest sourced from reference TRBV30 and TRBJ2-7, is SQTIHQWPATLVQPVGSPLSLECTVEGTSNPNLYWYRQAAGRGLQLLFYSVGIGQISSEVPQNLSASRPQDRQFILSSKKLLLSDSGFYLCAWDVKGGAYEQYFGPGTRLTVT.

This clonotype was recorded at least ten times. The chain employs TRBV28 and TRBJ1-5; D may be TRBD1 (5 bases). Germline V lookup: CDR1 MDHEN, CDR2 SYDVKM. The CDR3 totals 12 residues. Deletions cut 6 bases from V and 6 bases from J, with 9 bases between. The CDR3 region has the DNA TGTGCCAGCAGCCAAAGGGGTCAGCCCCAGCATTTT. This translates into CASSQRGQPQHF.

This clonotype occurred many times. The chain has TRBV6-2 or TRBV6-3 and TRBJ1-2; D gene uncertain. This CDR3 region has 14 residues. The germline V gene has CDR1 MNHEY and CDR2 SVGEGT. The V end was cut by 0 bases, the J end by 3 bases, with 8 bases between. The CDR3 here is CASSYSSGYYGYTF. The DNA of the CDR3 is TGTGCCAGCAGTTACTCGTCGGGTTACTATGGCTACACCTTC.